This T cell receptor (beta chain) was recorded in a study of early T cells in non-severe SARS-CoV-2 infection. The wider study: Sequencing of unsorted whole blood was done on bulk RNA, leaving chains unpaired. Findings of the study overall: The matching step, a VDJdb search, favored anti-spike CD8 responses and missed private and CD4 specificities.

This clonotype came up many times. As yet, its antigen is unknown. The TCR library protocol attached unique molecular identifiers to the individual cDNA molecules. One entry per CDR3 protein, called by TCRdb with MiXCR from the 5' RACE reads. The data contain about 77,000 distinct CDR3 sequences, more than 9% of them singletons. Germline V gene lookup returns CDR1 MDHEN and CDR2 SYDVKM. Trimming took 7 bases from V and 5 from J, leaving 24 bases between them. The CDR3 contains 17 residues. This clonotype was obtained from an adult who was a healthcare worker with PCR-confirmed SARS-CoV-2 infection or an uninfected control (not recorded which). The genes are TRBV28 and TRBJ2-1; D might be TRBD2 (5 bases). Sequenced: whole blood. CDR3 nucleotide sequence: TGTGCCAGCATAGAAGTCCGGACCGGAGGAAGTAACAATGAGCAGTTCTTC. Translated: CASIEVRTGGSNNEQFF.